This record covers a single T cell receptor (beta chain). Its cognate antigen is unknown. These data come from a study of cytomegalovirus exposure and HLA in healthy donors. Regarding the study as a whole: In a later analysis, specific HLA alleles were associated with 15,000 or so TCR beta sequences at a 0.05 false discovery rate.

PCR primers comprised 60 Vbeta and 13 Jbeta primers. TCRdb's table, derived via immunoSEQ multiplex PCR, lists solely in-frame clones and lacks some. The sample records around 170,000 clones, over 75% being singletons. The receptor was derived from a woman in her 50s in good health and CMV-seropositive. The sample comprised PBMCs.

CDR3: CASSQVGQGKQPQHF. The DNA for the CDR3 is TGTGCCAGCAGCCAAGTTGGACAGGGAAAACAGCCCCAGCATTTT. The V call is TRBV4-2, the J call TRBJ1-5, with 8 bases lining up with TRBD1. V lost 1 base and J lost 7; bases outside the gene matches: 6. The CDR3 is made up of 15 amino acids. Germline values: CDR1 LGHNA, CDR2 YNFKEQ.